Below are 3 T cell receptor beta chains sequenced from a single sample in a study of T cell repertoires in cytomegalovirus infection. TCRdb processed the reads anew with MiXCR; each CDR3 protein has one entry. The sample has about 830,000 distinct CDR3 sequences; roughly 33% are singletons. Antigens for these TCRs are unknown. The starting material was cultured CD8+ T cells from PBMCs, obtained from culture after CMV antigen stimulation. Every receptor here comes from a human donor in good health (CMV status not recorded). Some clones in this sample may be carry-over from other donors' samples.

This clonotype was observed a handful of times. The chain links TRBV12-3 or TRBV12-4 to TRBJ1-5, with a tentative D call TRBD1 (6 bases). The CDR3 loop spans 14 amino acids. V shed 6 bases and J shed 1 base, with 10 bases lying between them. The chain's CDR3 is CASRQQGSNQPQHF. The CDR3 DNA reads TGTGCCAGCAGACAACAGGGCAGCAATCAGCCCCAGCATTTT.

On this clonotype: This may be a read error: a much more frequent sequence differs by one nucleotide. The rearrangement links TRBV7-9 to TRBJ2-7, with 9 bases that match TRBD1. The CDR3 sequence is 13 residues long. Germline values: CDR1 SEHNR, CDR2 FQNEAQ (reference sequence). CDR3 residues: CVSSSQGAREQYF. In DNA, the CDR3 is TGTGTCAGCAGCTCACAGGGGGCGCGTGAGCAGTACTTC.

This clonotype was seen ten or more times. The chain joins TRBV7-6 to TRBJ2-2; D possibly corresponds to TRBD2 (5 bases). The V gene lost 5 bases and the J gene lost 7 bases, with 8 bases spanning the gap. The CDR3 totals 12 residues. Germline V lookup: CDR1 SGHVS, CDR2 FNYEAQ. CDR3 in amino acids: CASSLGVGELFF. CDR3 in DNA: TGTGCCAGCAGCCTGGGAGTCGGGGAGCTGTTTTTT.